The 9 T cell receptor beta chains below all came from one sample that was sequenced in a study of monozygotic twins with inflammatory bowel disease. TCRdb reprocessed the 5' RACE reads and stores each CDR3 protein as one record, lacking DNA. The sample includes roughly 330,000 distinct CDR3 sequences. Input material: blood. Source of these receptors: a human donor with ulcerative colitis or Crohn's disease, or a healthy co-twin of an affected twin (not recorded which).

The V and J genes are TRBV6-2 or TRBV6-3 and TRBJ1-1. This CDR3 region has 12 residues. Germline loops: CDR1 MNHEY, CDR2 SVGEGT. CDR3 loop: CASSRARTEAFF.

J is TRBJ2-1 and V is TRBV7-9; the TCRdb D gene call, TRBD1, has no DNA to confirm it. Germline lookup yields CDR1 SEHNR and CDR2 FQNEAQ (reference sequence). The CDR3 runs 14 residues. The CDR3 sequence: CASSLSGRMNEQFF.

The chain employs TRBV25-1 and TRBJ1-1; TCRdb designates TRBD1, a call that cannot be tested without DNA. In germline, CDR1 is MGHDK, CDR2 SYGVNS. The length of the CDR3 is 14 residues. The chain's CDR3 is CASSGGQRISEAFF.

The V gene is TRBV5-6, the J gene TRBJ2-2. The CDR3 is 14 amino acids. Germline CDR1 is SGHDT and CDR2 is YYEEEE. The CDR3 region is CASSLGRNTGELFF. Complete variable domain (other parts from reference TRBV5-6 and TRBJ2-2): DAGVTQSPTHLIKTRGQQVTLRCSPKSGHDTVSWYQQALGQGPQFIFQYYEEEERQRGNFPDRFSGHQFPNYSSELNVNALLLGDSALYLCASSLGRNTGELFFGEGSRLTVL.

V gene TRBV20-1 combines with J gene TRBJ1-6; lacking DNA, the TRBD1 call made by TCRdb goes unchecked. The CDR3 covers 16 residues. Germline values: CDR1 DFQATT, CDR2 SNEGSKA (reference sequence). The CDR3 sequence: CSARKLGQGVNSPLHF.

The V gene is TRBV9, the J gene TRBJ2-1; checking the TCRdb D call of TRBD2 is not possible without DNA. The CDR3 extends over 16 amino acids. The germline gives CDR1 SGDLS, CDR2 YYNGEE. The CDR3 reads CASSVGTSGSSDVQFF. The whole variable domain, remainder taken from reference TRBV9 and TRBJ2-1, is DSGVTQTPKHLITATGQRVTLRCSPRSGDLSVYWYQQSLDQGLQFLIQYYNGEERAKGNILERFSAQQFPDLHSELNLSSLELGDSALYFCASSVGTSGSSDVQFFGPGTRLTVL.

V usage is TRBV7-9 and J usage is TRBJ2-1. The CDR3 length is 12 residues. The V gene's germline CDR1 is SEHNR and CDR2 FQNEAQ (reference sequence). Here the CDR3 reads CASSFVGNEQFF.

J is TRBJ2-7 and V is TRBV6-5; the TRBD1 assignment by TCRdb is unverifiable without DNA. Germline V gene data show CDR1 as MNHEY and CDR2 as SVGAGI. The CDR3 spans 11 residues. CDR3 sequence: CASSRLGVQYF.

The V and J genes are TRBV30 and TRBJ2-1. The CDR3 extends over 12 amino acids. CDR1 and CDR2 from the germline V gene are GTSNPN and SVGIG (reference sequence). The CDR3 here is CAWSSSYNEQFF.